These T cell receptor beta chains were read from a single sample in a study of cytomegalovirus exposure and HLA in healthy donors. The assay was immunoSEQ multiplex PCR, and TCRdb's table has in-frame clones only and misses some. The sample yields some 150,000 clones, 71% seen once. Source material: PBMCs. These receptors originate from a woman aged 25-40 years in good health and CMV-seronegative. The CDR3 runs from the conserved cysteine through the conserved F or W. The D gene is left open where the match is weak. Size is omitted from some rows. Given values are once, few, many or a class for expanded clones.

CASQKRTPSREAFF,TGTGCCAGCCAGAAAAGGACACCTTCGAGGGAAGCTTTCTTT,TRBV6-1,TRBJ1-1,NA,NA
CASSEQGAGGDIQYF,TGTGCCAGCAGTGAGCAGGGGGCTGGTGGAGACATTCAGTACTTC,TRBV2,TRBJ2-4,TRBD1,once
CASLRTGENTEAFF,TGTGCCAGCCTCCGGACAGGAGAGAACACTGAAGCTTTCTTT,TRBV14,TRBJ1-1,TRBD1,NA
CASSQLGLAGDSETQYF,TGTGCCAGCAGTCAACTGGGACTAGCGGGAGACTCGGAGACCCAGTACTTC,TRBV28,TRBJ2-5,TRBD2,NA
CASSGADYGYTF,TGTGCCAGTAGTGGGGCGGACTATGGCTACACCTTC,TRBV19,TRBJ1-2,NA,NA
CASSATSGNTGELFF,TGTGCCAGCAGTGCCACTAGCGGGAACACCGGGGAGCTGTTTTTT,TRBV6-4,TRBJ2-2,TRBD2,NA
CASPEGSYYGYTF,TGTGCCAGCCCGGAGGGGAGCTACTATGGCTACACCTTC,TRBV2,TRBJ1-2,NA,NA
CSSSKLTGTGRNYGYTF,TGTTCCAGCAGCAAACTCACCGGGACAGGGCGTAACTATGGCTACACCTTC,TRBV7-9,TRBJ1-2,TRBD1,few
CASSFLTGNEKLFF,TGTGCCAGCAGTTTCCTAACAGGGAATGAAAAACTGTTTTTT,TRBV27,TRBJ1-4,NA,NA
CASSTMDRGLNQPQHF,TGTGCCAGTAGTACCATGGACAGGGGGCTCAATCAGCCCCAGCATTTT,TRBV19,TRBJ1-5,TRBD1,NA
CASSRDSYSNQPQHF,TGTGCCAGCAGCCGAGACAGTTATAGCAATCAGCCCCAGCATTTT,TRBV7-6,TRBJ1-5,NA,NA
CAWNTGNNSPLHF,TGTGCCTGGAATACCGGGAATAATTCACCCCTCCACTTT,TRBV30,TRBJ1-6,NA,NA
CASSQLTGELSSGANVLTF,TGCGCCAGCAGCCAATTAACAGGGGAGCTGAGTTCTGGGGCCAACGTCCTGACTTTC,TRBV4-3,TRBJ2-6,TRBD1,NA
CASSSGQGAQNEQFF,TGTGCCAGCAGCTCGGGGCAGGGGGCGCAAAATGAGCAGTTCTTC,TRBV7-6,TRBJ2-1,TRBD1,NA
CASSQQGQAPYEQYF,TGCGCCAGCAGCCAACAGGGTCAGGCCCCCTACGAGCAGTACTTC,TRBV4-1,TRBJ2-7,NA,NA
CASTEGLPSQETQYF,TGTGCCAGCACTGAGGGACTCCCCTCCCAAGAGACCCAGTACTTC,TRBV2,TRBJ2-5,NA,NA
CASSYFGQNTEAFF,TGTGCCAGCAGTTACTTTGGACAGAACACTGAAGCTTTCTTT,TRBV6-6,TRBJ1-1,NA,few
CASSSPGRGLETQYF,TGTGCCAGCAGTTCCCCCGGGAGAGGGCTAGAGACCCAGTACTTC,TRBV27,TRBJ2-5,NA,NA
CAWAGGAKAFF,TGTGCCTGGGCGGGTGGAGCGAAAGCTTTCTTT,TRBV30,TRBJ1-1,NA,NA
CASSPAGRQGRTNTGELFF,TGTGCCAGCAGCCCCGCCGGTCGACAGGGAAGGACGAACACCGGGGAGCTGTTTTTT,TRBV28,TRBJ2-2,TRBD1,NA
CASSYAGGETQYF,TGTGCCAGCAGTTACGCGGGAGGGGAGACCCAGTACTTC,TRBV6-5,TRBJ2-5,TRBD2,NA
CATSTGGAGQPQHF,TGTGCCACCAGTACAGGGGGCGCAGGGCAGCCCCAGCATTTT,TRBV15,TRBJ1-5,TRBD1,NA
CASGFQENTEAFF,TGTGCTAGTGGTTTCCAGGAGAACACTGAAGCTTTCTTT,TRBV12-5,TRBJ1-1,NA,NA